The rows below give T cell receptor beta chains drawn from one sample of a study of pediatric ulcerative colitis. Assay: immunoSEQ multiplex PCR; the TCRdb copy retains only in-frame clones and omits some. The sample yields 18,000 or so clones, roughly four fifths seen once. The material sequenced was gut tissue. The receptors derive from a boy younger than 18 with moderate ulcerative colitis. The conserved cysteine and the conserved F or W are not part of the CDR3 here. Only part of the rows carry a size: once, few, many, or a class if the clone is expanded.

CDR3aa,v_gene,j_gene,abundance
ASSPRTGEEAF,TRBV18,TRBJ1-1,.
ASSERGGLGDTQY,TRBV25-1,TRBJ2-3,.
ASSVEPWGNEKLF,TRBV19,TRBJ1-4,.
ASRAGTGGTGELF,TRBV6-1,TRBJ2-2,.
ASSDGGGSSDTQY,TRBV6-4,TRBJ2-3,once
ATSVEVGGEQY,TRBV10-3,TRBJ2-7,few
AISDRTTGQTYEQY,TRBV10-3,TRBJ2-7,few
ASRQWADTQY,TRBV5-4,TRBJ2-3,.
ASSLQPAPTNEKLF,TRBV5-1,TRBJ1-4,.
ATSGPLAGGPSYNEQF,TRBV15,TRBJ2-1,.
ASSQSKTGFRFF,TRBV5-1,TRBJ1-1,.
ASSFRELGELF,TRBV11-1,TRBJ2-2,.
ASSLDAWTPGEQY,TRBV11-2,TRBJ2-7,.
AIKEGLSSYNEQF,TRBV10-3,TRBJ2-1,.
SVASRGLGNEQF,TRBV29-1,TRBJ2-1,.
ASSETSNGANYGYT,TRBV10-1,TRBJ1-2,medium-sized
ASSQETSGSYNEQF,TRBV4-2,TRBJ2-1,.
ASSSPQWGKNIQY,TRBV7-9,TRBJ2-4,.
ASSYQGETQY,TRBV6-6,TRBJ2-5,.